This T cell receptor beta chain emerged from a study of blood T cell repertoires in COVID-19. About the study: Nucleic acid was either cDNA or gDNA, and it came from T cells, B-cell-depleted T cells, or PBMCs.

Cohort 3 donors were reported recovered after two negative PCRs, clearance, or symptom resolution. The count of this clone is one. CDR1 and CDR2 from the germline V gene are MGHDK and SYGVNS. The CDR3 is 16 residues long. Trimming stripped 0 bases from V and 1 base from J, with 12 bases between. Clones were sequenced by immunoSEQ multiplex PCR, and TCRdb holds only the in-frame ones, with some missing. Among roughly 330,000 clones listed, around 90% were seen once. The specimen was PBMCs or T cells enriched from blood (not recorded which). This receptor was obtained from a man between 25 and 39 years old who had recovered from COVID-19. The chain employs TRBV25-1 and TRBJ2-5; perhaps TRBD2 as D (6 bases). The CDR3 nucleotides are TGTGCCAGCAGTGAATATCAGCGGGCGCTCCAAGAGACCCAGTACTTC. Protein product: CASSEYQRALQETQYF.